The TCR beta chain under discussion was sequenced for a study of blood T cell repertoires in COVID-19 (dated by TCRdb to about 2020). In terms of the full investigation: Samples from collaborators originated in the United States, Italy and Spain and spanned both the acute and convalescent phases of COVID-19. Nearly every sample came with metadata listing a de-identified subject ID, COVID-19 status, age in years and sex. Samples came from the ongoing ImmuneRACE study (first 160 participants) plus 1,254 subjects from 6 global collaborators. Where available, HLA class I and class II types were taken from metadata supplied by the sample provider and were not determined by assay-based typing. The material from the prospective study consisted of cDNA or gDNA derived from T cells, B-cell-depleted T cells, or PBMCs. The repertoires were released in a freely available public database meant as a resource for research on the immune response to SARS-CoV-2. The dataset comprised deeply sampled blood TCRbeta repertoires from subjects exposed to, actively infected with, or recovered from COVID-19.

General findings and caveats noted by the study authors: The amount of clinical and demographic metadata varied by source and participant and was provided uncurated.

TCRbeta CDR3 regions were amplified from genomic DNA by means of the immunoSEQ Assay, a bias-controlled multiplex PCR. The paper's data handling went like this. Within the assay, amplification of reference gene primers was used to estimate how many nucleated cells each sample contained. To quantify the absolute abundance of each unique TCRbeta CDR3 rearrangement, sequence reads were collapsed and filtered. Productive Simpson clonality was computed per sample as the square root of Simpson's diversity index over productive rearrangements. Not all clones reach the TCRdb copy of this immuneACCESS table, which keeps in-frame sequences only. Checked studies attribute under half of the gap to unresolved V genes and leave the rest unexplained. From that table come the V and J calls and clone size; the DNA was used to work out D and trimming. The sample table contains fewer than 180,000 clones; only one count was recorded for about nine tenths of them. Together, the top ten hold about 4.2% of the sample.

Germline trimming amounts to 4 bases on V and 6 bases on J, with 14 as the count of junction bases outside the gene matches. The CDR1 and CDR2 encoded by the germline V gene (reference sequence) are SEHNR and FQNEAQ. Including the terminal cysteine and phenylalanine, the CDR3 comprises 16 residues. Just CDR3 DNA is preserved here, 48 bases in frame from base 1. In the case of this clone: The antigen it binds to is not known. Base qualities are not provided; no much larger clone lies one nucleotide away.

The collaborating institutions used their own protocols to collect whole blood in K2EDTA tubes. Collaborator samples were shipped for TCRbeta analysis as frozen whole blood, isolated PBMCs, or DNA extracted from either sample type. The V and J genes are TRBV7-9 and TRBJ1-1; 7 middle bases align to TRBD1. This TCR came from a woman aged 60 to 75 with active or convalescent COVID-19. The sequencing sample was made of peripheral blood. CDR3 reads: CASSSLQGSNIAEAFF. In nucleotide form, the sequence is TGTGCCAGCAGCTCGTTACAGGGGTCTAATATCGCTGAAGCTTTCTTT.